This T cell receptor (beta chain) was found in a study of T cell responses to AZD1222 COVID-19 vaccine. Study summary: Pooling covered second doses at about 4 or about 12 weeks. Study conclusions and caveats: Recipients of two AZD1222 doses showed rising Spike-specific TCR breadth and depth.

In the case of this clone: The target antigen is unknown.

Only in-frame clones appear in the TCRdb table, and some are missing; sequencing was by immunoSEQ multiplex PCR. Of 150,000 to 200,000 clones in the sample, approximately 93% were seen once. After removal of 1 base from V and 5 bases from J, the junction contained 2 bases not matched to a gene. CDR1 is LNHDA, CDR2 SQIVND, per germline (reference sequence). The CDR3 has 14 residues. Here the sequenced sample was peripheral blood, taken on day 0 of AZD1222 vaccination. The receptor was derived from an adult in good health. V gene TRBV19 combines with J gene TRBJ2-5; 9 bases align to TRBD1. CDR3 loop: CASSIGTGVETQYF. The CDR3 bases are TGTGCCAGTAGTATAGGGACAGGGGTCGAGACCCAGTACTTC.